This T cell receptor (beta chain) was recovered during a study of T cell changes during pregnancy in multiple sclerosis. Method: immunoSEQ multiplex PCR; TCRdb's copy keeps in-frame clones and lacks some. The data show fewer than 70,000 clones, about 90% seen once. Looked up from germline, CDR1 is GTSNPN and CDR2 is SVGIG (reference sequence). The CDR3 spans 14 residues. V was shortened by 0 bases and J by 2 bases, with 9 bases between the two germline ends. The chain couples TRBV30 to TRBJ2-3, with D maybe TRBD2 (5 bases). The receptor's source is a female donor in good health, enrolled as a control in a pregnancy study. Sequenced here: peripheral blood, sampled in the second trimester of pregnancy. The CDR3 DNA sequence: TGTGCCTGGAGTGTAACGGGATTCACAGATACGCAGTATTTT. Amino acids: CAWSVTGFTDTQYF.